The present T cell receptor beta chain was sequenced within a study of cytomegalovirus exposure and HLA in healthy donors. As for this clone: The antigen remains undetermined.

PCR used 60 Vbeta primers and 13 Jbeta primers. Clones were sequenced by immunoSEQ multiplex PCR, and TCRdb holds only the in-frame ones, with some missing. The sample yields roughly 160,000 clones, approximately 80% seen once. Study-wide results and limits: Among TCR beta chains, those listed as cytomegalovirus-associated numbered about 150. A prior analysis recorded that most TCR beta V segments were productive about 87% or about 30% of the time.

The source is a man in his fifties or sixties in good health and CMV-seropositive. The specimen sequenced was PBMCs.

CDR3 residues: CASSDTRGGLNTGELFF. In nucleotides, the CDR3 is TGTGCCAGCAGCGACACAAGAGGGGGCCTAAACACCGGGGAGCTGTTTTTT. The gene calls are TRBV7-3 and TRBJ2-2; 7 positions agree with TRBD1. The CDR3 sequence is 17 residues long. Per germline, CDR1 SGHTA and CDR2 FQGTGA. With 5 bases clipped from V and 2 bases from J, the junction kept 11 bases outside the gene matches.